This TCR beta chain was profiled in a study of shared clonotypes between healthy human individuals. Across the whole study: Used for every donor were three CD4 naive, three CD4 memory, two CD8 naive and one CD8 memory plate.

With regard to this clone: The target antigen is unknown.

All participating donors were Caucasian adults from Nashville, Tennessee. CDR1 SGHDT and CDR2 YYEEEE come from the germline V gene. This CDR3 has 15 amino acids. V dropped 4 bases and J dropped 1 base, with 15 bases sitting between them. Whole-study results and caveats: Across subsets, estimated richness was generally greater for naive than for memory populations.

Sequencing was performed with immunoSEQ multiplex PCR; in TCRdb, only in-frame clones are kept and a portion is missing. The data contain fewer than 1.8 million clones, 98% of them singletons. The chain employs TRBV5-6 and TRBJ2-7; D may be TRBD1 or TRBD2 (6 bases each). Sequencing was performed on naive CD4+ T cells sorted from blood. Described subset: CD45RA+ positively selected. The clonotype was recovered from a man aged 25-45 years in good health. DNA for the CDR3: TGTGCCAGCAGCCCCGTGGGGGGCGCGTCCTACGAGCAGTACTTC. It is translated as CASSPVGGASYEQYF.